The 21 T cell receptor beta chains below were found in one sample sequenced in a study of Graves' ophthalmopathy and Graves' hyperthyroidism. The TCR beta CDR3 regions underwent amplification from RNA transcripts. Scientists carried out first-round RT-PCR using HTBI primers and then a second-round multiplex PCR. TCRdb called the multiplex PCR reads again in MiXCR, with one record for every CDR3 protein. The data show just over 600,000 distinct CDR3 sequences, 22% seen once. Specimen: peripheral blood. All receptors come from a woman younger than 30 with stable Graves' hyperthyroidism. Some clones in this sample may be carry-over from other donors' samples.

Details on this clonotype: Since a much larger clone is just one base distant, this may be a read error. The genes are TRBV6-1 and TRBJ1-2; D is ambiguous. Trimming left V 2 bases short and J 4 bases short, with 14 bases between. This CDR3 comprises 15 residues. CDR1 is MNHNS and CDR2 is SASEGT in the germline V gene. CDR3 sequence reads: CASSEPGYLLYGYTF. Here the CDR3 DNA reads TGTGCCAGCAGTGAACCGGGGTACTTACTCTATGGCTACACCTTC.

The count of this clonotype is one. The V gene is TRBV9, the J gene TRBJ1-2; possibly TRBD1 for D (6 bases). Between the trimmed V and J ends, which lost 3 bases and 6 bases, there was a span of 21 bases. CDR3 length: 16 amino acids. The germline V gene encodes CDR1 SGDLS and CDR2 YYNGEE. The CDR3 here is CASSAAKDGGDDGYTF. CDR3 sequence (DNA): TGTGCCAGCAGCGCCGCCAAGGACGGGGGCGATGATGGCTACACCTTC.

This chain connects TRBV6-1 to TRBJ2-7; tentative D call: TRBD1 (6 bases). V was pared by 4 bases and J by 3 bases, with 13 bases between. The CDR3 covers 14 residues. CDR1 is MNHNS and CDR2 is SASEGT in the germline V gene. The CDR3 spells CASSASGQSYEQYF. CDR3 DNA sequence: TGTGCCAGCAGTGCCTCGGGACAAAGCTACGAGCAGTACTTC.

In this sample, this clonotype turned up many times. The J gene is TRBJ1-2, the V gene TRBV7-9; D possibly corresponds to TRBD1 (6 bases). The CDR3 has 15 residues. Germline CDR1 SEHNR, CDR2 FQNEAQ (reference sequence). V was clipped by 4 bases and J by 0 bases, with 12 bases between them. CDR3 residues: CASSSTGYANYGYTF. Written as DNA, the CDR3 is TGTGCCAGCAGCTCCACAGGGTATGCTAACTATGGCTACACCTTC.

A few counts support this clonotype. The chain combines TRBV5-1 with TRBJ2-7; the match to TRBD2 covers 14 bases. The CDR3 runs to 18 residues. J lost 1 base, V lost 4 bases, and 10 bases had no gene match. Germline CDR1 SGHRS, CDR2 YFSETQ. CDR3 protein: CASSPGTSGRVRSYEQYF. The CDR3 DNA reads TGCGCCAGCAGCCCCGGGACTAGCGGGAGAGTTCGGTCCTACGAGCAGTACTTC.

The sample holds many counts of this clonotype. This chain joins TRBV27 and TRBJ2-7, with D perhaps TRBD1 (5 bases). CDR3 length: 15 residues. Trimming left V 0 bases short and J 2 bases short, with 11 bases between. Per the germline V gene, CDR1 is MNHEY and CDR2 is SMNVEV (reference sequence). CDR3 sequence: CASSLSQALPYEQYF. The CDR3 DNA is TGTGCCAGCAGTTTATCACAGGCCTTACCCTACGAGCAGTACTTC.

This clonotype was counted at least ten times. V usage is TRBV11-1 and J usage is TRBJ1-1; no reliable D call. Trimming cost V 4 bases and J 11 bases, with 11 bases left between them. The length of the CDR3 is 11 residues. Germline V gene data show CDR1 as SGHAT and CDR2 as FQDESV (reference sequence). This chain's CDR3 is CASSSDLRAFF. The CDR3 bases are TGTGCCAGCAGCTCAGACTTGCGGGCTTTCTTT.

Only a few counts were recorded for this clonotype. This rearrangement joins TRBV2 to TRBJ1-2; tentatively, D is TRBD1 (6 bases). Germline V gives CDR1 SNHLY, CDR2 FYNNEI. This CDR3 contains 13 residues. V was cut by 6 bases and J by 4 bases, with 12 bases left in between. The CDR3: CASSLLGGYGYTF. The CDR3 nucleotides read TGTGCCAGCAGCCTTTTAGGGGGCTATGGCTACACCTTC.

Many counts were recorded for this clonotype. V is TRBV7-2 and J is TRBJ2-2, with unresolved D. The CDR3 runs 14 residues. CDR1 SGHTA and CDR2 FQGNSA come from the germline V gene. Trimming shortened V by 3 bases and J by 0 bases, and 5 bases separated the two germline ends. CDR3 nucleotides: TGTGCCAGCAGCTTTGAGGCGAACACCGGGGAGCTGTTTTTT. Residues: CASSFEANTGELFF.

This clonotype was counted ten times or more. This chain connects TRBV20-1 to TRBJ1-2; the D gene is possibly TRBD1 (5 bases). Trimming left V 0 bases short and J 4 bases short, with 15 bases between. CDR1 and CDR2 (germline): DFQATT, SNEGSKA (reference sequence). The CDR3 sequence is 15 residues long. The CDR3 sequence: CSARDLGQRLYGYTF. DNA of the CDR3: TGCAGTGCTAGAGATCTCGGACAACGCCTCTATGGCTACACCTTC.

The CDR3 is CASSLTRGRETQYF. In DNA, the CDR3 is TGTGCCAGCAGCTTAACCCGAGGGCGTGAGACCCAGTACTTC. The J gene is TRBJ2-5, the V gene TRBV7-8; possibly TRBD2 for D (5 bases). This CDR3 is built from 14 residues. Trimming pared 2 bases from V and 5 bases from J, leaving 12 bases between. From germline, CDR1 is SGHVS and CDR2 FQNEAQ.

CDR3 in DNA: TGTGCCAGCAGCGTGACTAGCGGGGCACCAACCTACGAGCAGTACTTC. It translates to CASSVTSGAPTYEQYF. The V call is TRBV6-1, the J call TRBJ2-7; TRBD2 matches 11 bases. The germline V gene encodes CDR1 MNHNS and CDR2 SASEGT. The CDR3 has 16 amino acids. V gave up 6 bases and J gave up 2 bases; unmatched junction bases: 9.

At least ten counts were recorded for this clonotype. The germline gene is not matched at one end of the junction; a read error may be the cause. For the CDR3, the DNA is TGTGCCAGCAGTGTAGTTGTGAACACTGAAGCTTTCTTT. The encoded protein is CASSVVVNTEAFF. This sequence joins TRBV9 and TRBJ1-1; unclear D gene. The CDR3 length is 13 residues. Looked up from germline, CDR1 is SGDLS and CDR2 is YYNGEE.

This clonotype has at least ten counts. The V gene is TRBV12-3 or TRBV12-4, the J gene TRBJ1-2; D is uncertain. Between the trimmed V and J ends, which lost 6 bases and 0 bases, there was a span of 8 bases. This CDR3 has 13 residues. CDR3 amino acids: CASRRRANYGYTF. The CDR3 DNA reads TGTGCCAGCAGAAGAAGAGCTAACTATGGCTACACCTTC.

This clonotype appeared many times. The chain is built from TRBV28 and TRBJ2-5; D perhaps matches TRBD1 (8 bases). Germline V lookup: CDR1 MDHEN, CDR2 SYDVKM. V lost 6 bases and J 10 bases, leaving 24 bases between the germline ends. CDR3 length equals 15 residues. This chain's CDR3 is CASREQGGHQEGQYF. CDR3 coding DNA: TGTGCCAGCAGAGAACAGGGGGGGCATCAAGAGGGCCAGTACTTC.

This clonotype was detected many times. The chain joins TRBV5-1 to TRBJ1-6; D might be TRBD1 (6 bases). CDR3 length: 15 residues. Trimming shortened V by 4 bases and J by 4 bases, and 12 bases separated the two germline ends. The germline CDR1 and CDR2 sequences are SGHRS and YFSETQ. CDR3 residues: CASSVEGHYNSPLHF. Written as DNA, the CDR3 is TGCGCCAGCAGCGTCGAGGGACATTATAATTCACCCCTCCACTTT.

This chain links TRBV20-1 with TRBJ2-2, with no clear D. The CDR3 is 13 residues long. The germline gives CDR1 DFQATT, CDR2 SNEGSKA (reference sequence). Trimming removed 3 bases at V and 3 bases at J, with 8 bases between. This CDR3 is CSASPDYTGELFF. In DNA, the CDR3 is TGCAGTGCTAGCCCCGACTACACCGGGGAGCTGTTTTTT.

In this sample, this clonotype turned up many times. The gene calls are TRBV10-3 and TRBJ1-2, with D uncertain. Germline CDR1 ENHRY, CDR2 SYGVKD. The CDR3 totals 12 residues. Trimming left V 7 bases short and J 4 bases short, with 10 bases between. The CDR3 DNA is TGTGCCATCACGACTACCACCTATGGCTACACCTTC. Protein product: CAITTTTYGYTF.

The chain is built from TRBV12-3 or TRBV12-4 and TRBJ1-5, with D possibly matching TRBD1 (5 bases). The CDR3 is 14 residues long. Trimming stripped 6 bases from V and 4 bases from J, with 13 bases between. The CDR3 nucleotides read TGTGCCAGCAGCACGGGACGGTGGAATCAGCCCCAGCATTTT. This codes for CASSTGRWNQPQHF.

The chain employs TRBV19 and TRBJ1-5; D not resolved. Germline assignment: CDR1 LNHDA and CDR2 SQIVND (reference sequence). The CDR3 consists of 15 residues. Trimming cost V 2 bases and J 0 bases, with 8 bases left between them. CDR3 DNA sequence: TGTGCCAGTAGTATAAACCCCTATAGCAATCAGCCCCAGCATTTT. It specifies CASSINPYSNQPQHF.

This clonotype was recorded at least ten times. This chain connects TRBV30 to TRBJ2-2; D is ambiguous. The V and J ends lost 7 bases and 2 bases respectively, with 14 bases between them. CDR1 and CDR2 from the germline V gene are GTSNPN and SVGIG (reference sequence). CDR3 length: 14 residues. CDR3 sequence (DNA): TGTGCCTCCAAAGGTCCGAGTAACACCGGGGAGCTGTTTTTT. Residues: CASKGPSNTGELFF.